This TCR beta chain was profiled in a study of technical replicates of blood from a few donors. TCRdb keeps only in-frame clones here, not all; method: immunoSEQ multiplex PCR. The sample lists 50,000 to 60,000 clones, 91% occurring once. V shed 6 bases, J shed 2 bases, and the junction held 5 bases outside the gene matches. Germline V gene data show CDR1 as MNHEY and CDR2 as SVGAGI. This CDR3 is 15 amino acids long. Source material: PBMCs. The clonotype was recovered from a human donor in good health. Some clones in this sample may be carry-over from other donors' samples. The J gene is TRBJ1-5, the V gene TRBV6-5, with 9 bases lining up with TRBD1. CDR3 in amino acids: CASRQGAVGNQPQHF. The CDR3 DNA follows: TGTGCCAGCAGACAGGGGGCTGTAGGCAATCAGCCCCAGCATTTT.